Below are 22 T cell receptor beta chains sequenced from a single sample in a study of blood T cells in healthy people across ages. Primed by a sample-barcoded 5' primer and a J-beta primer mix, a second PCR proceeded for about 6 to 11 cycles. Each CDR3 protein gets one entry after TCRdb re-called the 5' RACE reads with MiXCR. Of around 780,000 distinct CDR3 sequences listed, just over 55% were seen once; the top ten hold more than 25%. Sequenced: blood. These receptors were obtained from a man aged 40-50 years in good health.

The count of this clonotype is one. Germline is not matched at one junction end, which may reflect a read error. The rearrangement uses TRBV29-1 and TRBJ1-3; D is unresolved. Germline V gene sequence: CDR1 SQVTM, CDR2 ANQGSEA. The CDR3 totals 13 residues. CDR3 DNA: TGTAGCGGTGTGGCACACTCTGGAAACACCATATATTTT. Its translation is CSGVAHSGNTIYF.

This clonotype was seen a few times. The CDR3 loop is CASSEVGSNPTEAFF. For the CDR3, the DNA is TGTGCCAGCAGTGAAGTCGGTTCCAACCCCACTGAAGCTTTCTTT. The J gene is TRBJ1-1, the V gene TRBV25-1; D remains unclear. Between the trimmed V and J ends, which lost 2 bases and 4 bases, there was a span of 14 bases. CDR3 size: 15 residues. The V gene's germline CDR1 is MGHDK and CDR2 SYGVNS.

The gene calls are TRBV6-5 and TRBJ2-1, with 10 positions matching TRBD2. Trimming at V came to 5 bases and at J to 11 bases, leaving 9 bases not matched to a gene. The CDR3 runs to 14 residues. Germline assignment: CDR1 MNHEY and CDR2 SVGAGI. The CDR3 region is CASSPGLAKKKQFF. In DNA form, the CDR3 reads TGTGCCAGCAGTCCGGGACTAGCGAAGAAAAAGCAGTTCTTC.

J is TRBJ1-5 and V is TRBV20-1, with 9 bases aligning to TRBD1. Trimming at V came to 5 bases and at J to 4 bases, leaving 3 bases not matched to a gene. This CDR3 is built from 13 residues. Per the germline V gene, CDR1 is DFQATT and CDR2 is SNEGSKA (reference sequence). CDR3 DNA sequence: TGCAGTGCTTCCGGGACAGGGAATCAGCCCCAGCATTTT. This gives the protein CSASGTGNQPQHF.

The chain is built from TRBV4-3 and TRBJ2-7; D unresolved. The CDR3 runs to 14 residues. The V end lost 7 bases, the J end lost 4 bases, and 17 bases lay between the germline ends. Germline values: CDR1 LGHNA, CDR2 YSLEER. As DNA, the CDR3 is TGCGCCAGCACCATAATAGGGTGTGTGTACGAGCAGTACTTC. Encoded protein: CASTIIGCVYEQYF.

J is TRBJ2-7 and V is TRBV12-3 or TRBV12-4; 9 bases are a match to TRBD1. Losses at the gene ends were 5 bases for V and 7 bases for J; bases not matched to a gene: 6. The CDR3 loop spans 13 amino acids. The chain's CDR3 is CASSLRDREEQYF. In DNA form, the CDR3 reads TGTGCCAGCAGTCTCCGGGACAGGGAGGAGCAGTACTTC.

Only one count was recorded for this clonotype. J is TRBJ1-1 and V is TRBV7-2; D uncertain. This CDR3 comprises 12 residues. The germline V and J ends were trimmed by 5 bases and 4 bases, with 8 bases remaining between them. Per the germline V gene, CDR1 is SGHTA and CDR2 is FQGNSA. The CDR3 reads CASSLDITEAFF. The CDR3 DNA reads as TGTGCCAGCAGCCTCGACATCACTGAAGCTTTCTTT.

This clonotype has more than one count but fewer than ten. This chain links TRBV7-9 with TRBJ2-1; 13 nucleotides match TRBD2. This CDR3 comprises 20 residues. J lost 0 bases, V lost 5 bases, and 13 bases had no gene match. CDR1 is SEHNR and CDR2 is FQNEAQ in the germline V gene (reference sequence). This chain's CDR3 is CASSPLAGGPAMISYNEQFF. CDR3 DNA: TGTGCCAGCAGCCCACTAGCGGGGGGGCCCGCTATGATCTCCTACAATGAGCAGTTCTTC.

V gene TRBV7-9 combines with J gene TRBJ2-7; D might be TRBD2 (6 bases). Germline lookup yields CDR1 SEHNR and CDR2 FQNEAQ (reference sequence). This CDR3 has 17 amino acids. V was pared by 0 bases and J by 3 bases, with 18 bases between. CDR3 sequence (DNA): TGTGCCAGCAGCTTAGCGCGAGCTAGCGTCGGGCTCTACGAGCAGTACTTC. It yields the protein CASSLARASVGLYEQYF.

This sequence joins TRBV27 and TRBJ2-7; no clear D gene. This CDR3 comprises 13 residues. Germline CDR1 MNHEY, CDR2 SMNVEV (reference sequence). Between the trimmed V and J ends, which lost 5 bases and 0 bases, there was a span of 8 bases. This CDR3 is CASSPSVSYEQYF. The CDR3 nucleotides read TGTGCCAGCAGTCCCTCGGTCTCCTACGAGCAGTACTTC.

The J gene is TRBJ1-6, the V gene TRBV29-1, with D possibly being TRBD1 (5 bases). Germline V gene lookup returns CDR1 SQVTM and CDR2 ANQGSEA. CDR3 length: 13 residues. Trimming removed 6 bases from V and 7 bases from J, with 13 bases in between. The CDR3 spells CSVKTGGNSPLHF. CDR3 nucleotides: TGCAGCGTAAAAACAGGCGGCAATTCACCCCTCCACTTT.

The chain is built from TRBV4-2 and TRBJ2-6, with D tentatively TRBD1 (5 bases). Trimming took 2 bases from V and 0 from J, leaving 14 bases between them. Germline CDR1 reads LGHNA; CDR2 reads YNFKEQ. The length of the CDR3 is 18 residues. The CDR3 coding sequence is TGTGCCAGCAGCCAAAAGGTGCAGGGTGGCTCTGGGGCCAACGTCCTGACTTTC. Residues: CASSQKVQGGSGANVLTF.

This clonotype was detected only a few times. The chain has TRBV20-1 and TRBJ2-1, with D hard to call. The CDR3 sequence is 13 residues long. Looked up from germline, CDR1 is DFQATT and CDR2 is SNEGSKA (reference sequence). V shed 5 bases and J shed 2 bases, with 10 bases lying between them. CDR3 region: CSALRGTYNEQFF. The CDR3 DNA reads as TGCAGTGCTCTGCGAGGAACCTACAATGAGCAGTTCTTC.

Here the CDR3 reads CASSLVGGQNEQFF. The DNA of the CDR3 is TGTGCCAGCAGCTTAGTAGGGGGGCAGAATGAGCAGTTCTTC. This chain links TRBV11-2 with TRBJ2-1, with D perhaps TRBD1 or TRBD2 (6 bases each). The length of the CDR3 is 14 residues. Per the germline V gene, CDR1 is SGHAT and CDR2 is FQNNGV. Trimming left V 1 base short and J 7 bases short, with 11 bases between.

The gene calls are TRBV7-2 and TRBJ2-2; 9 bases map to TRBD2. This CDR3 comprises 17 residues. Germline loops: CDR1 SGHTA, CDR2 FQGNSA. J gave up 6 bases and V 1 base, and 9 bases lay outside the gene matches. The CDR3 nucleotides read TGTGCCAGCAGCTTAGAGGTGCTAGCGGGGTATGCCGGGGAGCTGTTTTTT. Translation gives CASSLEVLAGYAGELFF.

The rearrangement links TRBV2 to TRBJ1-2, with 10 nucleotides matching TRBD1. CDR1 and CDR2 (germline): SNHLY, FYNNEI. This CDR3 is 15 amino acids long. V dropped 5 bases and J dropped 4; count of bases not matched to a gene: 7. Here the CDR3 DNA reads TGTGCCAGCAGTACCGGACAGGGGGGTCTCTATGGCTACACCTTC. Translating gives CASSTGQGGLYGYTF.

The chain couples TRBV5-1 to TRBJ2-1; D is ambiguous. The V end lost 0 bases, the J end lost 10 bases, and 11 bases lay between the germline ends. Germline V gene data show CDR1 as SGHRS and CDR2 as YFSETQ. The length of the CDR3 is 13 residues. Written as DNA, the CDR3 is TGCGCCAGCAGCTTGGAATTTGGTGAGGAGCAGTTCTTC. Its translation is CASSLEFGEEQFF.

This rearrangement joins TRBV7-3 to TRBJ2-3; D is tentatively TRBD1 or TRBD2 (5 bases each). The V and J ends lost 5 bases and 2 bases respectively, with 14 bases between them. This CDR3 comprises 15 residues. CDR1 and CDR2 (germline): SGHTA, FQGTGA. CDR3 sequence (DNA): TGTGCCAGCAGCGAACCCCTAGGGACCACAGATACGCAGTATTTT. It encodes CASSEPLGTTDTQYF.

CDR3 DNA: TGTGCCAGCAGCTTAGGAGACAGGGGAGGTGCAGAGACTCAGTACTTC. Encoded protein: CASSLGDRGGAETQYF. The chain links TRBV7-9 to TRBJ2-7, with TRBD1 matching 8 bases. Trimming removed 1 base from V and 10 bases from J; junction bases left unmatched: 15. CDR1 SEHNR and CDR2 FQNEAQ come from the germline V gene (reference sequence). This CDR3 has 16 amino acids.

The gene calls are TRBV7-2 and TRBJ1-1; D not certain. In germline, CDR1 is SGHTA, CDR2 FQGNSA. V dropped 5 bases and J dropped 5 bases, with 9 bases sitting between them. The CDR3 consists of 12 residues. CDR3 bases: TGTGCCAGCAGCCCGAGGGTTACTGAAGCTTTCTTT. Amino acids: CASSPRVTEAFF.

The chain uses TRBV20-1 and TRBJ1-2; TRBD1 matches 7 bases. This CDR3 has 12 residues. Trimming cost V 8 bases and J 5 bases; bases outside gene matches: 8. Per the germline V gene, CDR1 is DFQATT and CDR2 is SNEGSKA (reference sequence). CDR3: CSTYDRVYGYTF. The CDR3, as DNA: TGCAGTACTTACGACAGGGTATATGGCTACACCTTC.

This chain connects TRBV4-2 to TRBJ2-3; TRBD2 agrees at 8 bases. Unmatched junction bases numbered 14, after V lost 1 base and J lost 2 bases. The germline V gene has CDR1 LGHNA and CDR2 YNFKEQ. CDR3 length equals 19 residues. CDR3 sequence: CASSQGGPLGGRLTDTQYF. The CDR3 DNA reads TGTGCCAGCAGCCAAGGAGGGCCCCTGGGCGGGAGGCTCACAGATACGCAGTATTTT.